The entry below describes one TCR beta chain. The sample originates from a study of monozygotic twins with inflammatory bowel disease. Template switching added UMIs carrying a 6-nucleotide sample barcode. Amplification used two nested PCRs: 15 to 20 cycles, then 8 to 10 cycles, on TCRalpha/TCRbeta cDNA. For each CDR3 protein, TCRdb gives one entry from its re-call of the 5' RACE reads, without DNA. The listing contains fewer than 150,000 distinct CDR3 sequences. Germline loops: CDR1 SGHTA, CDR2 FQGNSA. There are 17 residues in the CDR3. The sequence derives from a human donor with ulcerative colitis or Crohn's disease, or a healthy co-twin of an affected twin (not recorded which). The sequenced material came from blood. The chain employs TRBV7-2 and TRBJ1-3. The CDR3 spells CASGRKDGGFSGNTIYF. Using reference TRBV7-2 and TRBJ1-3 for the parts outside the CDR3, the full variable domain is GAGVSQSPSNKVTEKGKDVELRCDPISGHTALYWYRQSLGQGLEFLIYFQGNSAPDKSGLPSDRFSAERTGGSVSTLTIQRTQQEDSAVYLCASGRKDGGFSGNTIYFGEGSWLTVV.